Below are 20 T cell receptor beta chains sequenced from a single sample in a study of T cell responses to AZD1222 COVID-19 vaccine. Generated by immunoSEQ multiplex PCR, the TCRdb table keeps only in-frame clones and is missing some. The table records about 180,000 clones, 70% to 90% of them present only once. This sample comprised peripheral blood, obtained 28 days after the second AZD1222 dose. The receptors were gathered from an adult who received the AZD1222 COVID-19 vaccine.

The rearrangement uses TRBV7-5 and TRBJ2-3; TRBD1, the table's D call, was not compared with the DNA. TRBV7-5 is a pseudogene segment. The CDR3 contains 15 residues. The CDR3 nucleotides are TGTGCCAGAAGCTTCCAGGGGCCAGCCACAGATACGCAGTATTTT. It encodes CARSFQGPATDTQYF.

The rearrangement links TRBV24-1 to TRBJ1-4, with a tentative D call TRBD1 (6 bases). The CDR3 loop spans 16 amino acids. CDR1 and CDR2 from the germline V gene are KGHDR and SFDVKD. Trimming stripped 4 bases from V and 4 bases from J, with 15 bases between. The CDR3: CATSDSGTSRNEKLFF. The CDR3 DNA follows: TGTGCCACCAGTGACTCCGGGACATCGCGTAATGAAAAACTGTTTTTT.

The J gene is TRBJ2-4, the V gene TRBV27, with TRBD1 matching 8 bases. V lost 10 bases to trimming and J lost 1 base; unmatched junction nucleotides: 3. This CDR3 is 13 amino acids long. CDR1 and CDR2 (germline): MNHEY, SMNVEV (reference sequence). In nucleotides, the CDR3 is TGTGCCACCCGGGACAGGGCCAAAAACATTCAGTACTTC. Protein: CATRDRAKNIQYF.

The chain recombines TRBV28 with TRBJ1-5; 7 bases fit TRBD1. J was trimmed by 1 base and V by 6 bases; bases with no gene match: 18. This CDR3 is 19 amino acids long. Germline V lookup: CDR1 MDHEN, CDR2 SYDVKM. CDR3: CASSPTPWSRDRSNQPQHF. CDR3 DNA: TGTGCCAGCAGCCCAACCCCTTGGAGCCGGGACAGAAGCAATCAGCCCCAGCATTTT. The full variable domain, rest sourced from reference TRBV28 and TRBJ1-5, is DVKVTQSSRYLVKRTGEKVFLECVQDMDHENMFWYRQDPGLGLRLIYFSYDVKMKEKGDIPEGYSVSREKKERFSLILESASTNQTSMYLCASSPTPWSRDRSNQPQHFGDGTRLSIL.

The chain combines TRBV9 with TRBJ1-1, with D possibly matching TRBD1 (5 bases). The CDR3 runs 16 residues. Per the germline V gene, CDR1 is SGDLS and CDR2 is YYNGEE. The germline V and J ends were trimmed by 3 bases and 4 bases, with 19 bases remaining between them. The CDR3 loop is CASSAGERGGGTEAFF. CDR3 sequence (DNA): TGTGCCAGCAGCGCGGGAGAACGGGGCGGTGGCACTGAAGCTTTCTTT.

The rearrangement uses TRBV6-1 and TRBJ2-7; D remains ambiguous. The germline gives CDR1 MNHNS, CDR2 SASEGT. The CDR3 is 15 residues long. V was pared by 1 base and J by 0 bases, with 10 bases between. Written as DNA, the CDR3 is TGTGCCAGCAGTGAAGGACCCGCCAGCTCCTACGAGCAGTACTTC. Protein product: CASSEGPASSYEQYF.

The V gene is TRBV4-1, the J gene TRBJ2-2; 9 bases agree with TRBD1. V lost 5 bases, J lost 4 bases, and 5 bases stayed unmatched. CDR3 length equals 15 residues. Germline loops: CDR1 MGHRA, CDR2 YSYEKL. The CDR3 nucleotides are TGCGCCAGCAGCGTGGGACAGGGCAGCACCGGGGAGCTGTTTTTT. Translated: CASSVGQGSTGELFF.

The chain has TRBV12-3 or TRBV12-4 and TRBJ2-7; D is tentatively TRBD1 or TRBD2 (5 bases each). This CDR3 comprises 11 residues. The V gene lost 8 bases and the J gene lost 3 bases, with 8 bases spanning the gap. The CDR3 loop is CASGTIYEQYF. CDR3 nucleotides: TGTGCCAGCGGGACGATCTACGAGCAGTACTTC.

A note on this clone: In the same sample, other DNA sequences code for this CDR3. In DNA form, the CDR3 reads TGTGCCAGCAGCTTAGTTGGGGGGGAGCTGTTTTTT. Amino acid sequence: CASSLVGGELFF. The genes are TRBV7-2 and TRBJ2-2; D call uncertain. V was shortened by 1 base and J by 8 bases, with 5 bases between the two germline ends. This CDR3 contains 12 residues. Germline CDR1 reads SGHTA; CDR2 reads FQGNSA.

This chain uses TRBV4-2 with TRBJ1-4; 8 positions agree with TRBD1. The J segment lost 5 bases and the V segment lost 2 bases, leaving 13 bases of the junction unmatched. The CDR3 consists of 18 residues. CDR1 and CDR2 from the germline V gene are LGHNA and YNFKEQ. Here the CDR3 DNA reads TGTGCCAGCAGCCAAAACCCCGGGCGGACAGGGACGAATGAAAAACTGTTTTTT. This codes for CASSQNPGRTGTNEKLFF.

This clone was recorded once. The chain is built from TRBV7-9 and TRBJ2-1, with 8 bases lining up with TRBD1. This CDR3 spans 15 amino acids. The trim removed 4 bases at V and 13 bases at J, leaving 15 bases unmatched. The germline V gene encodes CDR1 SEHNR and CDR2 FQNEAQ (reference sequence). CDR3: CASSSRDRLHLGQFF. The CDR3 bases are TGTGCCAGCAGCTCCCGGGACAGGTTACACCTGGGACAGTTCTTC.

The gene calls are TRBV7-3 and TRBJ2-7; D remains unclear. The CDR3 is made up of 13 amino acids. The ends were cut back, 3 bases at V and 4 bases at J, with 10 bases in the middle. CDR1 is SGHTA and CDR2 is FQGTGA in the germline V gene. Here the CDR3 DNA reads TGTGCCAGCAGCTTCGGGCGGCAGTACGAGCAGTACTTC. Translation gives CASSFGRQYEQYF.

This clone occurred a few times. The V and J genes are TRBV9 and TRBJ1-4, with D possibly matching TRBD1 (6 bases). CDR1 and CDR2 from the germline V gene are SGDLS and YYNGEE. V was pared by 2 bases and J by 8 bases, with 10 bases between. The CDR3 contains 13 residues. The CDR3 protein is CASSVTGGEKLFF. The CDR3 region has the DNA TGTGCCAGCAGCGTGACAGGTGGGGAAAAACTGTTTTTT. The whole variable domain, remainder taken from reference TRBV9 and TRBJ1-4, is DSGVTQTPKHLITATGQRVTLRCSPRSGDLSVYWYQQSLDQGLQFLIQYYNGEERAKGNILERFSAQQFPDLHSELNLSSLELGDSALYFCASSVTGGEKLFFGSGTQLSVL.

A remark on this clone: Other nucleotide sequences from this sample produce the same CDR3. CDR3 loop: CASSLLPGTGGYEQYF. DNA of the CDR3: TGTGCCAGCAGTTTATTACCCGGGACAGGGGGCTACGAGCAGTACTTC. The rearrangement joins TRBV28 to TRBJ2-7; 11 bases fit TRBD1. With V trimmed by 1 base and J by 3 bases, 5 bases remained unmatched. The germline V gene encodes CDR1 MDHEN and CDR2 SYDVKM. The CDR3 length is 16 residues.

V is TRBV4-2 and J is TRBJ2-7; TRBD2 agrees at 10 bases. With V trimmed by 0 bases and J by 9 bases, 5 bases remained unmatched. CDR1 is LGHNA, CDR2 YNFKEQ, per germline. The CDR3 covers 14 residues. The CDR3 region has the DNA TGTGCCAGCAGCCAAGATCAGCGGGAGGGCGTGCAGTACTTC. Protein: CASSQDQREGVQYF.

V is TRBV9 and J is TRBJ2-7, with 8 nucleotides matching TRBD1. CDR1 and CDR2 (germline): SGDLS, YYNGEE. With V trimmed by 4 bases and J by 4 bases, 7 bases remained unmatched. The CDR3 is made up of 14 amino acids. CDR3 nucleotide sequence: TGTGCCAGCAGCCCCCGGACAGGGCTTTACGAGCAGTACTTC. Its protein product is CASSPRTGLYEQYF.

This clone was seen only a few times. The chain recombines TRBV28 with TRBJ2-1; 9 bases match TRBD2. There are 16 residues in the CDR3. Germline V gene data show CDR1 as MDHEN and CDR2 as SYDVKM. The junction had 12 bases not matched to a gene; V was cut back by 6 bases and J by 6 bases. CDR3 DNA sequence: TGTGCCAGCAGGGTTATTGGGCTAGCGGGAAGCAATGAGCAGTTCTTC. This codes for CASRVIGLAGSNEQFF.

The V and J genes are TRBV24-1 and TRBJ2-1, with 14 nucleotides matching TRBD2. CDR1 KGHDR and CDR2 SFDVKD come from the germline V gene. This CDR3 contains 16 residues. Trimming cost V 2 bases and J 7 bases; bases outside gene matches: 3. CDR3 nucleotides: TGTGCCACCAGTGATTGGACTAGCGGGAGGAGGAATGAGCAGTTCTTC. This codes for CATSDWTSGRRNEQFF.

This chain connects TRBV7-9 to TRBJ2-5, with a tentative D call TRBD1 (5 bases). Trimming shortened V by 3 bases and J by 5 bases, and 13 bases separated the two germline ends. The length of the CDR3 is 14 residues. Germline V lookup: CDR1 SEHNR, CDR2 FQNEAQ (reference sequence). CDR3 DNA: TGTGCCAGCAGCTTCACCCAGGGTAGGGAGACCCAGTACTTC. Translating it yields CASSFTQGRETQYF.

The genes are TRBV18 and TRBJ2-5; 10 nucleotides match TRBD2. CDR3 length: 17 residues. Looked up from germline, CDR1 is KGHSH and CDR2 is LQKENI. Unmatched junction bases numbered 7, after V lost 0 bases and J lost 3 bases. CDR3 sequence: CASSPPEGLAGEETQYF. CDR3 sequence (DNA): TGTGCCAGCTCACCACCTGAGGGGCTAGCGGGAGAAGAGACCCAGTACTTC.